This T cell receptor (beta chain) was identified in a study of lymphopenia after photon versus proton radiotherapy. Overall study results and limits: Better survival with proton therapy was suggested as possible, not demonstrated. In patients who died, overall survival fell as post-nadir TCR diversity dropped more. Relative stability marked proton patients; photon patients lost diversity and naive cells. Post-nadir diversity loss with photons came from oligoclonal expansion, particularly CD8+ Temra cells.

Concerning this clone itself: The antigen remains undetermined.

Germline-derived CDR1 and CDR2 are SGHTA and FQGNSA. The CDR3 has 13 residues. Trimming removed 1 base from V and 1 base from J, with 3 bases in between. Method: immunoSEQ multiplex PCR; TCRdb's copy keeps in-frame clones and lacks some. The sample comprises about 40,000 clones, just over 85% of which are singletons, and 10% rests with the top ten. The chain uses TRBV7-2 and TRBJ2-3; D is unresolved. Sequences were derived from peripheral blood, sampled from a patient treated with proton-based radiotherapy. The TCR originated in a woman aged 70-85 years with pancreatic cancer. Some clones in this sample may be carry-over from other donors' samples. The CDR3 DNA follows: TGTGCCAGCAGCTTAGGGGGCACAGATACGCAGTATTTT. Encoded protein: CASSLGGTDTQYF.